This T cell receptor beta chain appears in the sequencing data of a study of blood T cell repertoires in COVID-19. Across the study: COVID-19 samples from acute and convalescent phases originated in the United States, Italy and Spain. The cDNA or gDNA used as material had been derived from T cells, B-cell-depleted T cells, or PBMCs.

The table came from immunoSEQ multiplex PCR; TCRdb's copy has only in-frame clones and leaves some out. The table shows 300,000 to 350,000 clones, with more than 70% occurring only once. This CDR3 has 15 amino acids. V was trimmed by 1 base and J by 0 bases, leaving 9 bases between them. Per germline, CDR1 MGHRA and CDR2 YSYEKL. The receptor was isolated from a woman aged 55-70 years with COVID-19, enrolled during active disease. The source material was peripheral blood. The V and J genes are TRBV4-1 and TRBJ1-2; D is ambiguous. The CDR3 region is CASSQATEANYGYTF. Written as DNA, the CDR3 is TGCGCCAGCAGCCAAGCAACAGAAGCTAACTATGGCTACACCTTC.